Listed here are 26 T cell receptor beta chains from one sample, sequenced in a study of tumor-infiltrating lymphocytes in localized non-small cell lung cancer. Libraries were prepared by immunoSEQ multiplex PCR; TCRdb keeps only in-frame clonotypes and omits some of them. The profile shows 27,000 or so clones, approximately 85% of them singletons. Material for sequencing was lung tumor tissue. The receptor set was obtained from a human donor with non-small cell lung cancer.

The CDR3 coding sequence is TGTGCCAGCAGTCGCGGGAGGGGGAGCAATCAGCCCCAGCATTTT. Its protein product is CASSRGRGSNQPQHF. This chain connects TRBV6-5 to TRBJ1-5; D is perhaps TRBD1 (6 bases). CDR1 is MNHEY, CDR2 SVGAGI, per germline. Trimming removed 5 bases at V and 1 base at J, with 12 bases between. The CDR3 runs 15 residues.

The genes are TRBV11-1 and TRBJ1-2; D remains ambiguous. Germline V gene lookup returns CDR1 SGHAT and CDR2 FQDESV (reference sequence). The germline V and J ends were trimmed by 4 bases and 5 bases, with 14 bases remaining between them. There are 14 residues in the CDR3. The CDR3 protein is CASSSSKQRYGYTF. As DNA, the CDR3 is TGTGCCAGCAGCTCCTCGAAGCAGAGGTATGGCTACACCTTC. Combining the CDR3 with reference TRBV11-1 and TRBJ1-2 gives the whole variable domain EAEVAQSPRYKITEKSQAVAFWCDPISGHATLYWYRQILGQGPELLVQFQDESVVDDSQLPKDRFSAERLKGVDSTLKIQPAELGDSAMYLCASSSSKQRYGYTFGSGTRLTVV.

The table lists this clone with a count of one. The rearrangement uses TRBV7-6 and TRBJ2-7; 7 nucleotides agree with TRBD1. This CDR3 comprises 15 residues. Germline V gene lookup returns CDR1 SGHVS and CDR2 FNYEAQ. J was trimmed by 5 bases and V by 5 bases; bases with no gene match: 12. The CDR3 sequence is CASSTTGESGDEQYF. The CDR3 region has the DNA TGTGCCAGCAGCACTACAGGGGAATCAGGCGACGAGCAGTACTTC.

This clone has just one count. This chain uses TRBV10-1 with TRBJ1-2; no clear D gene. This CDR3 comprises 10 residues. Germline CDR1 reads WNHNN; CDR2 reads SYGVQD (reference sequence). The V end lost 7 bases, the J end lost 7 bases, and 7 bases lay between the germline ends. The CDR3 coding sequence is TGCGCCAGCACCCGGTGTGGCTACACCTTC. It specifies CASTRCGYTF.

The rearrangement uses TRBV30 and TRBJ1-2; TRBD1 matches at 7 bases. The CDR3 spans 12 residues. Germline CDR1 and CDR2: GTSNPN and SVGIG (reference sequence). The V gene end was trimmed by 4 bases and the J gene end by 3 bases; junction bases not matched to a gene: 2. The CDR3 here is CAWKQGYYGYTF. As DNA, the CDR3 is TGTGCCTGGAAACAGGGGTACTATGGCTACACCTTC.

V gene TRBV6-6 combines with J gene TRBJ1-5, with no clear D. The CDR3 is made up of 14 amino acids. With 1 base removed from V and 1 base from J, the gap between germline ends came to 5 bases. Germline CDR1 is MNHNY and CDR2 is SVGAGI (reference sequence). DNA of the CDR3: TGTGCCAGCAGTTACTTATCCAGCAATCAGCCCCAGCATTTT. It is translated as CASSYLSSNQPQHF.

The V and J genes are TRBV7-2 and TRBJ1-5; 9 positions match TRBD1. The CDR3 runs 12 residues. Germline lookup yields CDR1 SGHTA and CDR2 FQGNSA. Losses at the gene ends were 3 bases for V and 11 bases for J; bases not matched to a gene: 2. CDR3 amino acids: CASSFRQGAQHF. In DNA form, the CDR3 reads TGTGCCAGCAGCTTCCGACAGGGGGCCCAGCATTTT.

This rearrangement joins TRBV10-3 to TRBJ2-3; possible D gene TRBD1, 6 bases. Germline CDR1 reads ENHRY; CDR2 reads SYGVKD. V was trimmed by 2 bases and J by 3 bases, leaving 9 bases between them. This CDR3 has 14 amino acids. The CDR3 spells CAISEGQGTDTQYF. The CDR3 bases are TGTGCCATCAGTGAGGGTCAGGGGACAGATACGCAGTATTTT.

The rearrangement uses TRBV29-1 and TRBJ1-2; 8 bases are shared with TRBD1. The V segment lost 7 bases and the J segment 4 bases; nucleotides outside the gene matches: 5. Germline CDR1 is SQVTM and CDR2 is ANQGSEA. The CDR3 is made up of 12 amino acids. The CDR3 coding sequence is TGCAGCGCATTGGGACAGGTCTATGGCTACACCTTC. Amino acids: CSALGQVYGYTF.

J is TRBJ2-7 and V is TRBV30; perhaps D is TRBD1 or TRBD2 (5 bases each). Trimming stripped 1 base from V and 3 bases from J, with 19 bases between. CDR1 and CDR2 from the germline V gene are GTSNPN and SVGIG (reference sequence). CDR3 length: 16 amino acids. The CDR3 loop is CAWSGGTGTFLYEQYF. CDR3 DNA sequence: TGTGCCTGGAGTGGCGGCACCGGGACCTTCCTCTACGAGCAGTACTTC.

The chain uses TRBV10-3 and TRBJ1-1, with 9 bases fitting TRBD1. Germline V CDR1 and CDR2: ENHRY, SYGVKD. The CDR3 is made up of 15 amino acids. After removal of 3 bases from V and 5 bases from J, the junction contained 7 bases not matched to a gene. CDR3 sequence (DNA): TGTGCCATCAGTGACAAACAGGGGGCGCGGACTGAAGCTTTCTTT. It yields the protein CAISDKQGARTEAFF.

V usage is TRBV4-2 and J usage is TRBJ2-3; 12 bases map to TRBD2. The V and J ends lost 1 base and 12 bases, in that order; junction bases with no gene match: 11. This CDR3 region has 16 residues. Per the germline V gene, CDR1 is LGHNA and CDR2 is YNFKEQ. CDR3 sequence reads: CASSQASGGAGRPQYF. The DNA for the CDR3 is TGTGCCAGCAGCCAAGCTAGCGGGGGGGCGGGTAGGCCCCAGTATTTT.

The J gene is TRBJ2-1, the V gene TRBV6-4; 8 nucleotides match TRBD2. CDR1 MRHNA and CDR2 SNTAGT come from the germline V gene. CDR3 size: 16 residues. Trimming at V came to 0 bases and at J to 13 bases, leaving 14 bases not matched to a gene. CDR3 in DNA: TGTGCCAGCAGTGACTCGAGTTCGGGGGGGGGCAATAAACAGTTCTTC. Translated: CASSDSSSGGGNKQFF.

The DNA for the CDR3 is TGTGCCAGCTCACCACCACCGGGTCGGAACACTGAAGCTTTCTTT. Its protein product is CASSPPPGRNTEAFF. The chain has TRBV18 and TRBJ1-1; the D is unclear. The CDR3 runs 15 residues. The V and J ends lost 0 bases and 1 base respectively, with 9 bases between them. The germline gives CDR1 KGHSH, CDR2 LQKENI.

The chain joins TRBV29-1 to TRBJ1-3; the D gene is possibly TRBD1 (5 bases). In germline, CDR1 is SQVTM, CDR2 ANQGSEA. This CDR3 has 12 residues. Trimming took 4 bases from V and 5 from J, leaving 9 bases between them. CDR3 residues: CSVAGGRNTIYF. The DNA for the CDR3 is TGCAGCGTTGCGGGGGGGAGAAACACCATATATTTT.

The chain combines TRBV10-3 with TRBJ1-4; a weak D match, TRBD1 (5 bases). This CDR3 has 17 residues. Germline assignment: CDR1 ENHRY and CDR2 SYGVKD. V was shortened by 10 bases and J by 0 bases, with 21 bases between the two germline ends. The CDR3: CATKGQGPLATNEKLFF. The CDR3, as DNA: TGTGCCACCAAGGGGCAGGGACCCCTTGCAACTAATGAAAAACTGTTTTTT.

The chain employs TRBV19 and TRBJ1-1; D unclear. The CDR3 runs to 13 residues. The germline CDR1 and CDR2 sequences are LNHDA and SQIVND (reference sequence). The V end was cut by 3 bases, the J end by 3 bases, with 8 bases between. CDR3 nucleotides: TGTGCCAGTAGTATTTTGGAGCACACTGAAGCTTTCTTT. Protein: CASSILEHTEAFF. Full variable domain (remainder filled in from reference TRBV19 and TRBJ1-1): DGGITQSPKYLFRKEGQNVTLSCEQNLNHDAMYWYRQDPGQGLRLIYYSQIVNDFQKGDIAEGYSVSREKKESFPLTVTSAQKNPTAFYLCASSILEHTEAFFGQGTRLTVV.

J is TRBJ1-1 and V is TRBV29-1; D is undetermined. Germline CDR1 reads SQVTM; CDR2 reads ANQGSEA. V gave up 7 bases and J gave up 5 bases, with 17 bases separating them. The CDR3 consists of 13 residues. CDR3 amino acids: CSARRGVGTEAFF. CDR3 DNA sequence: TGCAGCGCCCGACGGGGTGTAGGAACTGAAGCTTTCTTT.

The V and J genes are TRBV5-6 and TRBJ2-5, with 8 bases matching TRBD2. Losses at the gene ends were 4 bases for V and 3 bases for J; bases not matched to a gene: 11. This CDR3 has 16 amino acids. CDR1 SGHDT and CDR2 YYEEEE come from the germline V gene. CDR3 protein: CASSRLVLADKETQYF. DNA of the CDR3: TGTGCCAGCAGCCGTTTGGTACTAGCGGATAAAGAGACCCAGTACTTC. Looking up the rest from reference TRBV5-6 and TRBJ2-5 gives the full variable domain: DAGVTQSPTHLIKTRGQQVTLRCSPKSGHDTVSWYQQALGQGPQFIFQYYEEEERQRGNFPDRFSGHQFPNYSSELNVNALLLGDSALYLCASSRLVLADKETQYFGPGTRLLVL.

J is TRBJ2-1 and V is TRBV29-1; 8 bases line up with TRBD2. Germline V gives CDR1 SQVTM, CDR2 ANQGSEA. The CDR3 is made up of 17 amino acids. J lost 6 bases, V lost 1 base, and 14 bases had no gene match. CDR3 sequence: CSVEGGSGGTFSNEQFF. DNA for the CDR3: TGCAGCGTTGAAGGTGGAAGCGGGGGAACGTTTTCCAATGAGCAGTTCTTC.

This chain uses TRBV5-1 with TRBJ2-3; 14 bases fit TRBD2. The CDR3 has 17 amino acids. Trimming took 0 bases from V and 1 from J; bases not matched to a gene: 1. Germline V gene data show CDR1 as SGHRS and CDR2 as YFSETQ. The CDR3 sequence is CASSLGLAGGRTDTQYF. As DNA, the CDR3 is TGCGCCAGCAGCTTGGGACTAGCGGGGGGGCGCACAGATACGCAGTATTTT. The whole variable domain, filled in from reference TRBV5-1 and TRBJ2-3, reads KAGVTQTPRYLIKTRGQQVTLSCSPISGHRSVSWYQQTPGQGLQFLFEYFSETQRNKGNFPGRFSGRQFSNSRSEMNVSTLELGDSALYLCASSLGLAGGRTDTQYFGPGTRLTVL.

The CDR3 reads CASSQDRLAGGQQYF. In DNA, the CDR3 is TGTGCCAGCAGCCAAGATCGACTAGCGGGGGGGCAGCAGTACTTC. The chain recombines TRBV4-2 with TRBJ2-7, with 14 bases identical to TRBD2. V lost 0 bases to trimming and J lost 8 bases; unmatched junction nucleotides: 3. In germline, CDR1 is LGHNA, CDR2 YNFKEQ. CDR3 length equals 15 residues.

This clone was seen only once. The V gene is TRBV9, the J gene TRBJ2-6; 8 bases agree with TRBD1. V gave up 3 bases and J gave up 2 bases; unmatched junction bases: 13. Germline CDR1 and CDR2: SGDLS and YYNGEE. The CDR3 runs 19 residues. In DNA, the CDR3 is TGTGCCAGCAGCGGTCCCTTCGGACAGGGAGGAACTGGGGCCAACGTCCTGACTTTC. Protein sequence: CASSGPFGQGGTGANVLTF. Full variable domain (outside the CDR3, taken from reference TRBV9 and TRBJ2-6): DSGVTQTPKHLITATGQRVTLRCSPRSGDLSVYWYQQSLDQGLQFLIQYYNGEERAKGNILERFSAQQFPDLHSELNLSSLELGDSALYFCASSGPFGQGGTGANVLTFGAGSRLTVL.

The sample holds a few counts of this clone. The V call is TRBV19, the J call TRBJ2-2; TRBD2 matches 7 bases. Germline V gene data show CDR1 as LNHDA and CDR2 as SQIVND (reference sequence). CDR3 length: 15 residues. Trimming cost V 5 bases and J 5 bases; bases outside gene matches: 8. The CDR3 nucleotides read TGTGCCAGTAGTTTGCAGGGAGGGTGGACCGGGGAGCTGTTTTTT. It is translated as CASSLQGGWTGELFF.

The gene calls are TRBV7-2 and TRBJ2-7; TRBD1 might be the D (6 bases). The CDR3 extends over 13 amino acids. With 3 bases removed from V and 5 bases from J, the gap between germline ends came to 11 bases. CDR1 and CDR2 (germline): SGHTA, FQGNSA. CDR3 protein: CASSFVTGNEQYF. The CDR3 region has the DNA TGTGCCAGCAGCTTTGTAACAGGGAACGAGCAGTACTTC.

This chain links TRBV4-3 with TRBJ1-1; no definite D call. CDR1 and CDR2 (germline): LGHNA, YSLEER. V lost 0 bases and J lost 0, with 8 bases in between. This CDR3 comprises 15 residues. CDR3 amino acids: CASSQDGLLNTEAFF. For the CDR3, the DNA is TGCGCCAGCAGCCAAGATGGCCTTCTGAACACTGAAGCTTTCTTT.